This T cell receptor (beta chain) was captured by sequencing in a study of response to subunit inactivated influenza vaccine. TCRdb passed the RT-PCR reads through MiXCR, listing each CDR3 protein once. The table records roughly 290,000 distinct CDR3 sequences, about a fifth of them present only once. This clonotype appeared a few times. The receptor's source is a man aged 50 to 69 who received an inactivated influenza vaccine. The sequencing here drew on PBMCs from blood, taken roughly 20 months after vaccination.

The CDR3: CASSLGRTGVYAGELFF. Written as DNA, the CDR3 is TGCGCCAGCAGCCTTGGGCGGACAGGGGTGTATGCCGGGGAGCTGTTTTTT. The chain is built from TRBV4-3 and TRBJ2-2, with 9 nucleotides matching TRBD1. Per the germline V gene, CDR1 is LGHNA and CDR2 is YSLEER. V lost 4 bases, J lost 6 bases, and 12 bases stayed unmatched. The CDR3 runs to 17 residues.